Listed below are T cell receptor beta chains from one sample, sequenced in a study of early T cells in non-severe SARS-CoV-2 infection. MiXCR was run by TCRdb on the 5' RACE reads, yielding one entry per CDR3 protein. Among tens of thousands of distinct CDR3 sequences listed, around a sixth were seen once. Material for sequencing was whole blood. The receptors were sampled from an adult who was a healthcare worker with PCR-confirmed SARS-CoV-2 infection or an uninfected control (not recorded which). The CDR3 runs from the conserved cysteine through the conserved F or W. The D gene is left open where the match is weak. Size is omitted from some rows. Given values are once, few, many or a class for expanded clones.

d_gene: NA
j_gene: TRBJ1-2
v_gene: TRBV10-3
abundance: NA
CDR3aa: CAIMGVGRPNYGYTF
CDR3nt: TGTGCCATCATGGGCGTAGGGCGACCTAACTATGGCTACACCTTC

d_gene: NA
j_gene: TRBJ1-2
v_gene: TRBV6-2/TRBV6-3
abundance: NA
CDR3aa: CASRRAIYGYTF
CDR3nt: TGTGCCAGCAGAAGGGCAATCTATGGCTACACCTTC

d_gene: TRBD1
j_gene: TRBJ1-5
v_gene: TRBV19
abundance: NA
CDR3aa: CATGTGQGQPQHF
CDR3nt: TGTGCCACCGGGACAGGGCAAGGTCAGCCCCAGCATTTT

d_gene: TRBD1
j_gene: TRBJ1-5
v_gene: TRBV9
abundance: many
CDR3aa: CASSPQTGGRQPQHF
CDR3nt: TGTGCCAGCAGCCCCCAGACAGGGGGACGGCAGCCCCAGCATTTT

d_gene: NA
j_gene: TRBJ2-3
v_gene: TRBV9
abundance: few
CDR3aa: CASSPHSDTQYF
CDR3nt: TGTGCCAGCAGCCCGCACTCAGATACGCAGTATTTT

d_gene: TRBD1
j_gene: TRBJ2-3
v_gene: TRBV6-1
abundance: many
CDR3aa: CASSGSHRGDTDTQYF
CDR3nt: TGTGCCAGCAGTGGCTCGCACAGGGGGGACACAGATACGCAGTATTTT

d_gene: NA
j_gene: TRBJ1-1
v_gene: TRBV5-1
abundance: few
CDR3aa: CASSLYGTNTEAFF
CDR3nt: TGCGCCAGCAGCCTCTACGGGACGAACACTGAAGCTTTCTTT

d_gene: TRBD1
j_gene: TRBJ2-7
v_gene: TRBV11-3
abundance: many
CDR3aa: CASSFPRTGVDEQYF
CDR3nt: TGTGCCAGCAGTTTCCCCCGGACAGGGGTTGACGAGCAGTACTTC

d_gene: NA
j_gene: TRBJ1-1
v_gene: TRBV7-6
abundance: NA
CDR3aa: CASSSGQRGTEAFF
CDR3nt: TGTGCCAGCAGCTCCGGACAGAGGGGCACTGAAGCTTTCTTT

d_gene: NA
j_gene: TRBJ1-3
v_gene: TRBV4-2
abundance: few
CDR3aa: CASSTGFSGNTIYF
CDR3nt: TGTGCCAGCAGCACAGGGTTCTCTGGAAACACCATATATTTT

d_gene: TRBD1
j_gene: TRBJ1-3
v_gene: TRBV7-9
abundance: medium-sized
CDR3aa: CASSLSAWDRGPGTIYF
CDR3nt: TGTGCCAGCAGCTTATCAGCGTGGGACAGGGGCCCCGGGACCATATATTTT

d_gene: NA
j_gene: TRBJ1-5
v_gene: TRBV5-6
abundance: few
CDR3aa: CASSDSPYQPQHF
CDR3nt: TGTGCCAGCAGCGACAGTCCTTATCAGCCCCAGCATTTT

d_gene: TRBD1
j_gene: TRBJ1-4
v_gene: TRBV7-6
abundance: NA
CDR3aa: CASSLGQGAFGEKLFF
CDR3nt: TGTGCCAGCAGCTTAGGGCAGGGGGCTTTCGGTGAAAAACTGTTTTTT

d_gene: NA
j_gene: TRBJ2-2
v_gene: TRBV11-2
abundance: NA
CDR3aa: CASSLTYTGELFF
CDR3nt: TGTGCCAGCAGCTTAACGTACACCGGGGAGCTGTTTTTT

d_gene: NA
j_gene: TRBJ1-1
v_gene: TRBV9
abundance: NA
CDR3aa: CASSAVQGAGTEAFF
CDR3nt: TGTGCCAGCAGCGCCGTACAGGGTGCGGGGACTGAAGCTTTCTTT

d_gene: NA
j_gene: TRBJ1-2
v_gene: TRBV18
abundance: many
CDR3aa: CASSPEDSRLRGYTF
CDR3nt: TGTGCCAGCTCACCAGAAGACAGCCGGCTACGCGGCTACACCTTC